Reported below is one T cell receptor beta chain. These data are taken from a study of T cell clones after liver transplantation. Study as a whole: TCRbeta sequencing after a pre-transplant mixed lymphocyte reaction identified graft-donor-reactive clones, later tracked in post-transplant blood.

Germline CDR1 reads SEHNR; CDR2 reads FQNEAQ (reference sequence). This CDR3 spans 15 amino acids. V lost 3 bases to trimming and J lost 2 bases; unmatched junction nucleotides: 1. Assay used: immunoSEQ multiplex PCR; TCRdb lists only in-frame clones, some missing. Of roughly 15,000 clones listed, approximately 86% are singletons. The TCR was taken from a human patient who received a liver transplant. Some T cells may have originated in the graft donor. This specimen was CD8+ T cells from blood, taken approximately 45 months after liver transplant. The V call is TRBV7-9, the J call TRBJ2-3, with TRBD2 matching 11 bases. The CDR3 reads CASSFSGGATDTQYF. The CDR3 nucleotides read TGTGCCAGCAGCTTTAGCGGGGGGGCCACAGATACGCAGTATTTT. Full variable domain (remainder filled in from reference TRBV7-9 and TRBJ2-3): DTGVSQNPRHKITKRGQNVTFRCDPISEHNRLYWYRQTLGQGPEFLTYFQNEAQLEKSRLLSDRFSAERPKGSFSTLEIQRTEQGDSAMYLCASSFSGGATDTQYFGPGTRLTVL.